This TCR beta chain was identified during a study of CD8 T cells in Susac syndrome (dated by TCRdb to the late 2010s). As for the study more broadly: Whether CD8+ T cell activation and differentiation in Susac syndrome was antigen driven was tested using repertoire sequencing. Paper-wide results and their limitations: The TCR sequencing and HLA analysis was acknowledged to have included a relatively small number of individuals.

The CDR3 runs 15 residues from the cysteine to the phenylalanine. Only the CDR3 DNA is retained, 45 bases long and in frame from the first base. In the germline V gene (reference sequence), CDR1 corresponds to DFQATT and CDR2 to SNEGSKA. Trimmed from V: 1 base; trimmed from J: 7 bases; junction bases lacking a gene match: 12. Peripheral blood CD8+ and CD4+ T cells from healthy donors, Susac syndrome patients and multiple sclerosis patients were profiled by high-throughput TCR beta sequencing. The multiple sclerosis controls were treatment-naive patients who had stable or active relapsing-remitting disease and met the revised McDonald criteria. CD8+ TEMRA cells were enriched by FACS, while bulk CD8+ and CD4+ T cells were purified by magnetic negative isolation. Blood was drawn into EDTA tubes, processed within 24 hours, and PBMCs were isolated by density gradient centrifugation. PBMCs intended for TCR sequencing were frozen in liquid nitrogen and were later thawed in a 37 degrees C water bath. The sorted or isolated CD4+, CD8+ and CD8+ TEMRA cells reached a purity of at least 90%.

RNA was extracted using the RNeasy kit, and about 0.45 to 1 microgram was reverse transcribed with random hexamers. TCR beta CDR3 regions were amplified with the immunoSEQ multiplex PCR assay covering 54 Vbeta and 13 Jbeta segments. To correct PCR amplification bias, a synthetic template baseline was used for both primer optimization and computational correction. The authors processed their data as follows. Reads were annotated to V, D and J genes per IMGT and analyzed with immunoSEQ Analyzer, keeping only productive sequences. To calculate clonality, Shannon entropy was normalized by log2 of the number of productive unique sequences and then subtracted from one. Public and private clones were assessed among the 100 most prevalent clones of each patient and control. Clones were defined as Susac-specific when absent from the healthy and MS cohorts, from approximately 1,100 published viral clones and from other ImmuneACCESS disease sequences. TCRdb reran the public reads through fastp at Q25 and MiXCR, keeping productive beta chains. Rows matching on CDR3 protein sequence are summarized as one entry with the most common DNA and genes. These V and J calls are TCRdb output, not the study's own analysis. The table for this sample lists 150,000 to 200,000 distinct CDR3 sequences; about 96% of them were counted only once. Approximately 0.097% of the sample is in the top ten clones.

As for this clonotype: The antigen it recognizes is unknown. The sample holds no much larger clone one base away, and base qualities are not on file.

The receptor was isolated from a human donor with multiple sclerosis. This chain joins TRBV20-1 to TRBJ1-1, with 7 central nucleotides matching TRBD1. Sequencing used CD4+ T cells from PBMCs. The nucleotide sequence reads TGCAGTGCTAGAGCCATGAAAGGGGGCGTGGGTGAAGCTTTCTTT. Its protein reads: CSARAMKGGVGEAFF.